A single sample gave rise to the 26 T cell receptor beta chains below, sequenced in a study of early T cells in non-severe SARS-CoV-2 infection. MiXCR was run by TCRdb on the 5' RACE reads, yielding one entry per CDR3 protein. The sample has around 83,000 distinct CDR3 sequences; about 12% are singletons. The input for sequencing was whole blood, taken at baseline. Every receptor here comes from an adult who was a healthcare worker with PCR-confirmed SARS-CoV-2 infection or an uninfected control (not recorded which).

The sample holds many counts of this clonotype. The J gene is TRBJ2-7, the V gene TRBV20-1; the match to TRBD2 covers 13 bases. The CDR3 extends over 16 amino acids. Germline V gene sequence: CDR1 DFQATT, CDR2 SNEGSKA (reference sequence). V shed 0 bases, J shed 2 bases, and the junction held 4 bases outside the gene matches. CDR3 residues: CSARDGGTSGTYEQYF. In DNA, the CDR3 is TGCAGTGCTAGAGATGGGGGGACTAGCGGGACCTACGAGCAGTACTTC.

The chain links TRBV9 to TRBJ2-5, with 11 bases identical to TRBD2. The length of the CDR3 is 14 residues. The germline V gene has CDR1 SGDLS and CDR2 YYNGEE. Unmatched junction bases numbered 1, after V lost 3 bases and J lost 3 bases. CDR3 region: CASSAGLAEETQYF. CDR3 nucleotide sequence: TGTGCCAGCAGCGCGGGACTAGCGGAAGAGACCCAGTACTTC.

In its sample, this clonotype was seen a few times. The V call is TRBV6-1, the J call TRBJ1-6; D possibly corresponds to TRBD1 (6 bases). Trimming shortened V by 0 bases and J by 0 bases, and 15 bases separated the two germline ends. Germline CDR1 reads MNHNS; CDR2 reads SASEGT. The CDR3 is 19 residues long. The CDR3 is CASSEAAGHLSSYNSPLHF. CDR3 coding DNA: TGTGCCAGCAGTGAAGCCGCGGGACACCTGAGCTCCTATAATTCACCCCTCCACTTT.

The chain combines TRBV3-1 with TRBJ2-7; D uncertain. The germline V and J ends were trimmed by 2 bases and 6 bases, with 8 bases remaining between them. The CDR3 runs 12 residues. Germline lookup yields CDR1 LGHDT and CDR2 YNNKEL (reference sequence). In nucleotides, the CDR3 is TGTGCCAGCAGCCAAACAAGGGCCGAGCAGTACTTC. Translated, it gives CASSQTRAEQYF.

This clonotype turned up a few times. This chain joins TRBV12-3 or TRBV12-4 and TRBJ1-1, with D tentatively TRBD1 (5 bases). This CDR3 contains 14 residues. V lost 4 bases and J 7 bases, leaving 16 bases between the germline ends. CDR3 residues: CASSWRGLEVEAFF. The CDR3 DNA reads as TGTGCCAGCAGTTGGAGGGGATTGGAGGTTGAAGCTTTCTTT.

This clonotype was observed a few times. The chain recombines TRBV29-1 with TRBJ2-3; D perhaps matches TRBD2 (7 bases). V shed 3 bases and J shed 4 bases, with 14 bases lying between them. Looked up from germline, CDR1 is SQVTM and CDR2 is ANQGSEA. The CDR3 length is 14 residues. In DNA, the CDR3 is TGCAGCGTTGAGGGGGGGCGCCTGGCAGATACGCAGTATTTT. Protein product: CSVEGGRLADTQYF.

Turning to this clonotype: Given a much more abundant clone one base away, this may be a read error. The genes are TRBV7-8 and TRBJ2-4, with D maybe TRBD1 (5 bases). Germline V lookup: CDR1 SGHVS, CDR2 FQNEAQ. CDR3 size: 13 residues. This chain's CDR3 is CASSSQAKNIPYF. The DNA for the CDR3 is TGTGCCAGCAGCTCACAGGCCAAAAACATTCCGTACTTC.

This clonotype was detected ten times or more. V and J are TRBV9 and TRBJ2-2; a possible D gene is TRBD2 (5 bases). This CDR3 has 15 residues. Trimming stripped 4 bases from V and 4 bases from J, with 14 bases between. Germline V gene data show CDR1 as SGDLS and CDR2 as YYNGEE. In DNA form, the CDR3 reads TGTGCCAGCAGCCCGACAAGCGGTGGCACCGGGGAGCTGTTTTTT. This gives the protein CASSPTSGGTGELFF.

This clonotype was counted only a few times. The rearrangement links TRBV18 to TRBJ1-5; possibly TRBD1 for D (6 bases). Per germline, CDR1 KGHSH and CDR2 LQKENI. With 1 base removed from V and 6 bases from J, the gap between germline ends came to 13 bases. CDR3 length: 15 residues. The CDR3 protein is CASSPLAGVLQPQHF. DNA of the CDR3: TGTGCCAGCTCACCACTGGCAGGGGTTCTTCAGCCCCAGCATTTT. The full variable domain, completed using reference TRBV18 and TRBJ1-5, is NAGVMQNPRHLVRRRGQEARLRCSPMKGHSHVYWYRQLPEEGLKFMVYLQKENIIDESGMPKERFSAEFPKEGPSILRIQQVVRGDSAAYFCASSPLAGVLQPQHFGDGTRLSIL.

This clonotype was counted ten times or more. The V and J genes are TRBV5-1 and TRBJ2-3; D may be TRBD1 (5 bases). Germline assignment: CDR1 SGHRS and CDR2 YFSETQ. V was cut by 0 bases and J by 4 bases, with 15 bases left in between. The CDR3 extends over 16 amino acids. CDR3 protein: CASSLARPLGPDTQYF. CDR3 DNA sequence: TGCGCCAGCAGCTTGGCTAGACCTTTGGGGCCAGATACGCAGTATTTT.

This clonotype was picked up a small number of times. CDR3 sequence reads: CAWSGGRQSSGNTIYF. The CDR3 coding sequence is TGTGCCTGGAGTGGGGGCAGGCAAAGCTCTGGAAACACCATATATTTT. The rearrangement uses TRBV30 and TRBJ1-3, with D maybe TRBD1 (5 bases). Trimming shortened V by 1 base and J by 0 bases, and 13 bases separated the two germline ends. Per germline, CDR1 GTSNPN and CDR2 SVGIG (reference sequence). The CDR3 has 16 amino acids. Looking up the rest from reference TRBV30 and TRBJ1-3 gives the full variable domain: SQTIHQWPATLVQPVGSPLSLECTVEGTSNPNLYWYRQAAGRGLQLLFYSVGIGQISSEVPQNLSASRPQDRQFILSSKKLLLSDSGFYLCAWSGGRQSSGNTIYFGEGSWLTVV.

This clonotype was counted between two and nine times. The chain couples TRBV6-5 to TRBJ2-2; D remains ambiguous. The CDR3 runs 17 residues. Per the germline V gene, CDR1 is MNHEY and CDR2 is SVGAGI. The V gene lost 3 bases and the J gene lost 2 bases, with 16 bases spanning the gap. This CDR3 reads CASSYLVALSNTGELFF. The DNA of the CDR3 is TGTGCCAGCAGTTATTTAGTGGCCCTATCTAACACCGGGGAGCTGTTTTTT.

With regard to this clonotype: An end of the junction does not agree with germline; a read error may underlie this. The V and J genes are TRBV7-9 and TRBJ2-2; D possibly uses TRBD1 or TRBD2 (6 bases each). The CDR3 covers 16 residues. Per the germline V gene, CDR1 is SEHNR and CDR2 is FQNEAQ (reference sequence). CDR3 coding DNA: TGTGCCAACAGCCAGGGGAGGACATCCTACACCGGGGAGCTGTTTTTT. Its translation is CANSQGRTSYTGELFF.

This chain links TRBV7-2 with TRBJ2-5, with 9 bases that match TRBD1. Germline CDR1 reads SGHTA; CDR2 reads FQGNSA. Trimming cost V 3 bases and J 6 bases; bases outside gene matches: 8. The CDR3 is made up of 15 amino acids. CDR3 sequence: CASSFSLTGGQTQYF. CDR3 bases: TGTGCCAGCAGCTTTTCCCTGACAGGGGGGCAGACCCAGTACTTC. Together with reference TRBV7-2 and TRBJ2-5, the CDR3 gives the full variable domain: GAGVSQSPSNKVTEKGKDVELRCDPISGHTALYWYRQSLGQGLEFLIYFQGNSAPDKSGLPSDRFSAERTGGSVSTLTIQRTQQEDSAVYLCASSFSLTGGQTQYFGPGTRLLVL.

The V gene is TRBV11-1, the J gene TRBJ2-5; 12 positions agree with TRBD2. CDR3 length: 16 residues. The ends lost 4 bases at V and 2 bases at J; junction bases unmatched: 5. Germline V gives CDR1 SGHAT, CDR2 FQDESV (reference sequence). CDR3 sequence (DNA): TGTGCCAGCAGCTGGGTAACTAGCGGGGGGCAAGAGACCCAGTACTTC. The encoded protein is CASSWVTSGGQETQYF. Full variable domain (outside the CDR3, taken from reference TRBV11-1 and TRBJ2-5): EAEVAQSPRYKITEKSQAVAFWCDPISGHATLYWYRQILGQGPELLVQFQDESVVDDSQLPKDRFSAERLKGVDSTLKIQPAELGDSAMYLCASSWVTSGGQETQYFGPGTRLLVL.

This rearrangement joins TRBV29-1 to TRBJ1-1; the D is unclear. The CDR3 totals 13 residues. Trimming pared 6 bases from V and 5 bases from J, leaving 16 bases between. Germline V lookup: CDR1 SQVTM, CDR2 ANQGSEA. The CDR3 DNA follows: TGCAGCGTCGCGATCTCTTTGGGGACTGAAGCTTTCTTT. Protein: CSVAISLGTEAFF.

This clonotype has a handful of counts. The V and J genes are TRBV6-6 and TRBJ2-3; D is perhaps TRBD1 or TRBD2 (5 bases each). Deletions cut 4 bases from V and 4 bases from J, with 15 bases between. The CDR3 extends over 15 amino acids. The germline V gene encodes CDR1 MNHNY and CDR2 SVGAGI (reference sequence). CDR3 sequence reads: CASSSPGLPADTQYF. For the CDR3, the DNA is TGTGCCAGCAGTTCCCCGGGGCTACCGGCAGATACGCAGTATTTT.

The J gene is TRBJ2-5, the V gene TRBV12-3 or TRBV12-4; D not certain. The ends were cut back, 7 bases at V and 0 bases at J, with 12 bases in the middle. CDR3 length: 14 residues. CDR3 nucleotide sequence: TGTGCCAGCACCATGGGAACTCACCAAGAGACCCAGTACTTC. As protein: CASTMGTHQETQYF.

The rearrangement joins TRBV30 to TRBJ1-2; D unresolved. Germline CDR1 GTSNPN, CDR2 SVGIG (reference sequence). Trimming cost V 2 bases and J 8 bases, with 9 bases left between them. The CDR3 runs 11 residues. The CDR3 is CAWSPTGGYTF. CDR3 bases: TGTGCCTGGAGTCCGACTGGGGGCTACACCTTC.

This sequence joins TRBV7-9 and TRBJ2-7; 8 bases align to TRBD1. The germline gives CDR1 SEHNR, CDR2 FQNEAQ (reference sequence). This CDR3 has 15 residues. Trimming cost V 5 bases and J 3 bases; bases outside gene matches: 9. The CDR3 bases are TGTGCCAGCAGCACCAGGACAGGGAACGGCTACGAGCAGTACTTC. It yields the protein CASSTRTGNGYEQYF.

The V and J genes are TRBV19 and TRBJ2-1, with D perhaps TRBD1 or TRBD2 (5 bases each). V shed 3 bases and J shed 9 bases, with 24 bases lying between them. CDR3 length: 17 amino acids. Germline CDR1 LNHDA, CDR2 SQIVND (reference sequence). The CDR3 loop is CASSIPGTARVSSEQFF. In DNA form, the CDR3 reads TGTGCCAGTAGTATCCCCGGGACGGCTAGGGTCAGTAGTGAGCAGTTCTTC.

This clonotype was counted a few times. As DNA, the CDR3 is TGTGCCAGCAGCTTAGCCGGTACGGCAGGGGCGGGAAATTCACCCCTCCACTTT. Encoded protein: CASSLAGTAGAGNSPLHF. V is TRBV7-8 and J is TRBJ1-6; D possibly corresponds to TRBD1 (6 bases). Trimming removed 0 bases from V and 7 bases from J, with 19 bases in between. The V gene's germline CDR1 is SGHVS and CDR2 FQNEAQ. CDR3 length equals 18 residues. Drawing the rest from reference TRBV7-8 and TRBJ1-6, the complete variable domain is GAGVSQSPRYKVAKRGQDVALRCDPISGHVSLFWYQQALGQGPEFLTYFQNEAQLDKSGLPSDRFFAERPEGSVSTLKIQRTQQEDSAVYLCASSLAGTAGAGNSPLHFGNGTRLTVT.

V is TRBV6-5 and J is TRBJ1-1, with 10 bases identical to TRBD1. The length of the CDR3 is 14 residues. With 0 bases clipped from V and 7 bases from J, the junction kept 2 bases outside the gene matches. The germline V gene has CDR1 MNHEY and CDR2 SVGAGI. CDR3 region: CASSYSRTGGEAFF. CDR3 nucleotide sequence: TGTGCCAGCAGTTACTCTCGGACAGGGGGTGAAGCTTTCTTT.

Many counts were recorded for this clonotype. This chain links TRBV27 with TRBJ1-2, with D tentatively TRBD1 (6 bases). The CDR3 is made up of 15 amino acids. Germline CDR1 reads MNHEY; CDR2 reads SMNVEV (reference sequence). V dropped 6 bases and J dropped 0 bases, with 14 bases sitting between them. The CDR3 bases are TGTGCCAGCAGCTATAACAGGGCAGCTAACTATGGCTACACCTTC. This sequence encodes CASSYNRAANYGYTF.

The sample holds many counts of this clonotype. The rearrangement links TRBV7-2 to TRBJ2-2; D tentatively fits TRBD1 or TRBD2 (5 bases each). Trimming took 2 bases from V and 0 from J, leaving 31 bases between them. This CDR3 region has 23 residues. Germline values: CDR1 SGHTA, CDR2 FQGNSA. The CDR3 reads CASSLPLLNWDGGNPSNTGELFF. CDR3 nucleotide sequence: TGTGCCAGCAGCTTACCCCTCCTTAACTGGGACGGAGGTAACCCTTCGAACACCGGGGAGCTGTTTTTT.

This clonotype was observed a few times. The chain links TRBV7-6 to TRBJ2-1; the D gene could be TRBD1 or TRBD2 (5 bases each). Trimming removed 5 bases from V and 3 bases from J, with 17 bases in between. The CDR3 has 16 residues. Germline CDR1 and CDR2: SGHVS and FNYEAQ. CDR3 nucleotide sequence: TGTGCCAGCAGCCTTAGTTGGGGGAAGGACTACAATGAGCAGTTCTTC. Amino acids: CASSLSWGKDYNEQFF. Full variable domain (rest looked up from reference TRBV7-6 and TRBJ2-1): GAGVSQSPRYKVTKRGQDVALRCDPISGHVSLYWYRQALGQGPEFLTYFNYEAQQDKSGLPNDRFSAERPEGSISTLTIQRTEQRDSAMYRCASSLSWGKDYNEQFFGPGTRLTVL.